This T cell receptor (beta chain) originates from a study of blood T cell repertoires in COVID-19. Overall study: T cells, B-cell-depleted T cells, or PBMCs supplied cDNA or gDNA.

The CDR3 sequence is 15 residues long. Germline lookup yields CDR1 MNHNY and CDR2 SVGAGI (reference sequence). Trimming shortened V by 4 bases and J by 5 bases, and 14 bases separated the two germline ends. Measured with immunoSEQ multiplex PCR; TCRdb has only the in-frame clones, and not every one. This table has about 670,000 clones, 80% to 90% appearing once. This clonotype was obtained from a woman aged 18 to 35 with acute or convalescent COVID-19. Specimen: peripheral blood. The rearrangement joins TRBV6-6 to TRBJ1-4; a possible D gene is TRBD1 (5 bases). The CDR3 spells CASSFSLDRNEKLFF. The CDR3 coding sequence is TGTGCCAGCAGTTTCTCTTTAGACAGAAATGAAAAACTGTTTTTT.